This T cell receptor beta chain stems from a study of blood T cell repertoires in COVID-19. The table came from immunoSEQ multiplex PCR; TCRdb's copy has only in-frame clones and leaves some out. Among some 490,000 clones listed, about 88% were seen once. This clonotype was sampled from a woman in her fifties or sixties who had recovered from COVID-19. Specimen: PBMCs or T cells enriched from blood (not recorded which).

The CDR3 DNA reads as TGTGCCACTCGTTTCTCACTACAGGGGTGGGCGGAAACTAATGAAAAACTGTTTTTT. Its protein product is CATRFSLQGWAETNEKLFF. The chain carries TRBV15 and TRBJ1-4, with 7 bases that match TRBD1. Trimming cost V 9 bases and J 1 base; bases outside gene matches: 20. Germline assignment: CDR1 LNHNV and CDR2 YYDKDF (reference sequence). The CDR3 totals 19 residues.